A selection of T cell receptor beta chains follows, all from one sample in a study of kidney transplant recipient with SARS-CoV-2 infection. Via MiXCR, TCRdb re-called the reads, giving one row per CDR3 protein. Here the sample spans roughly 250,000 distinct CDR3 sequences, around 28% being singletons. The specimen comprised a blood sample, sampled at baseline and between days 110 and 120 from a kidney transplant recipient. The source is a male patient between 25 and 39 years old who had COVID-19 and was a kidney transplant recipient. A share of the T cells may be of graft donor origin. The CDR3 runs from the conserved cysteine through the conserved F or W. The D gene is left open where the match is weak. The size entry is marked missing in some rows and otherwise reads once, few, many or a size class.

d_call j_call clone_size v_call cdr3_nt cdr3_aa
- TRBJ1-1 many TRBV9 TGTGCCAGCAGCGTAGATTTGACAGAGGCTTTCTTT CASSVDLTEAFF
TRBD1 TRBJ1-1 many TRBV30 TGTGCCTGGAGTGTACCAGGGGGGAACACTGAAGCTTTCTTT CAWSVPGGNTEAFF
- TRBJ1-2 many TRBV6-2/TRBV6-3 TGTGCCAGCAGTCGCTGCTACTGCATCGGAAAGACCTATGGCTACACCTTC CASSRCYCIGKTYGYTF
TRBD1 TRBJ1-1 many TRBV9 TGTGCCAGCAGCCCCCGGACAGGGGCGAACACTGAAGCTTTCTTT CASSPRTGANTEAFF
- TRBJ1-2 few TRBV4-3 TGCGCCAGCAGCAAGGGTTGGGGACGTCGAAAGACCTATGGCTACACCTTC CASSKGWGRRKTYGYTF
- TRBJ2-3 - TRBV11-2 TGTGCCAGCAGCTTAGACAACTCCCGGTCGGGCACAGATACGCAGTATTTT CASSLDNSRSGTDTQYF
TRBD1 TRBJ1-2 many TRBV15 TGTGCCACCAGCCCCAGGGGGCAACTGGGCTACACCTTC CATSPRGQLGYTF
- TRBJ1-1 many TRBV20-1 TGCAGTGCCCGGGGGGAAATGAACACTGAAGCTTTCTTT CSARGEMNTEAFF
TRBD1 TRBJ2-1 - TRBV6-5 TGTGCCAGCGGGACAGGGGGCCGGAATGAGCAGTTCTTC CASGTGGRNEQFF
- TRBJ2-7 many TRBV4-1 TGCGCCAGCAGGCCTCAAGCAGGGGCCTACGAGCAGTACTTC CASRPQAGAYEQYF
- TRBJ1-1 many TRBV5-4 TGTGCCAGCAGCACGGAGTTGACAGGTACCACTGAAGCTTTCTTT CASSTELTGTTEAFF
- TRBJ2-7 many TRBV6-5 TGTGCCAGCAAATGGGAGGGCCAGGGGTACGAGCAGTACTTC CASKWEGQGYEQYF
TRBD1 TRBJ1-2 - TRBV7-3 TGTGCCAGCAGCTTAAAAGGGGGACAGGGCTGTGGCTACACCTTT CASSLKGGQGCGYTF
- TRBJ1-2 many TRBV30 TGTGCCTCCTCAGGACGACAGACACTCATAAACTATGGCTACACCTTC CASSGRQTLINYGYTF
- TRBJ1-1 many TRBV18 TGTGCCAGCTCACCCAGCAGGGCCAATGAAGCTTTCTTT CASSPSRANEAFF
- TRBJ2-2 many TRBV4-1 TGCGCCACACAAGACTCGAACACCGGGGAGCTGTTTTTT CATQDSNTGELFF
TRBD2 TRBJ2-7 many TRBV20-1 TGCAGTGCCGGACTAGCGGACGAGCAGTACTTC CSAGLADEQYF
- TRBJ2-2 many TRBV7-9 TGTGCCAGCAGCTGGTCCGGGACGACCGGACCCAACACCGGGGAGCTGTTTTTT CASSWSGTTGPNTGELFF
- TRBJ1-1 many TRBV30 TGTGCCTGGAGTGTACGTTGGGGGGACATGAACACTGAAGCTTTCTTT CAWSVRWGDMNTEAFF
- TRBJ1-2 many TRBV16 TGTGCCAGCAGCAAGGTCCGGGTCGTTAGAAAGACCTATGGCTACACCTTC CASSKVRVVRKTYGYTF
- TRBJ1-2 few TRBV19 TGTGCCAGTAGTATGAGCGGGACAAATCGAAAGACCTATGGCTACACCTTC CASSMSGTNRKTYGYTF
- TRBJ2-5 few TRBV11-2 TGTGCCAGCAGCTTAGCAGGGCCCGGGACCCAGTACTTC CASSLAGPGTQYF
- TRBJ1-2 many TRBV3-1 TGTGCCAGCAGCGCTAGGGCCACCCTTCGAAAGACCTATGGCTACACCTTC CASSARATLRKTYGYTF
- TRBJ1-3 many TRBV7-2 TGTGCCAGCAGCCCGCAAACGGAATCTGGAAACACCATATATTTT CASSPQTESGNTIYF
TRBD1 TRBJ2-3 - TRBV7-9 TGTGCCAGCAGCTTAGGGACAGGGGTTTGGGATACGCAGTATTTT CASSLGTGVWDTQYF
- TRBJ1-1 many TRBV11-2 TGTGCCAGCGCGGTCGTTTGGAACACTGAAGCTTTCTTT CASAVVWNTEAFF
- TRBJ2-7 many TRBV19 TGTGCCAGCGGACAGTTCTACGAGCAGTACTTC CASGQFYEQYF
- TRBJ1-2 many TRBV7-9 TGTGCCAGCAGCTTAGATCACGGCTTGGTGGATGGCTACACCTTC CASSLDHGLVDGYTF
TRBD1 TRBJ2-1 - TRBV11-2 TGTGCCAGCAGCCTAGGAGGTGGGACAGGGCCTACCAATGAGCAGTTCTTC CASSLGGGTGPTNEQFF
- TRBJ1-1 many TRBV11-2 TGTGCCAGCAGCTTAGGGGGGAGCCCTGAAGCTTTCTTT CASSLGGSPEAFF
TRBD2 TRBJ2-5 many TRBV19 TGTGCCACCCGAGGGGAGGGAGAGACCCAGTACTTC CATRGEGETQYF
TRBD1 TRBJ2-3 - TRBV10-1 TGCGCCAGCAGTTACGGGACAGGGCAAGATACGCAGTATTTT CASSYGTGQDTQYF
TRBD1 TRBJ1-5 many TRBV20-1 TGCAGTGCTAGACCGGGACAGGCAAGCAATCAGCCCCAGCATTTT CSARPGQASNQPQHF
TRBD1 TRBJ1-1 many TRBV20-1 TGCAGTGCTGAGACAGGGGTGGCTGAAGCTTTCTTT CSAETGVAEAFF
- TRBJ2-1 many TRBV7-2 TGTGCCAGCAGCTTAAACTGGGGCCATGAGCAGTTCTTC CASSLNWGHEQFF
TRBD1 TRBJ2-7 many TRBV18 TGTGCCAGCTCATTTGGACAGGGCAACGAGCAGTACTTC CASSFGQGNEQYF
- TRBJ1-2 many TRBV30 TGTGCCTGGGGGGTCCAGCGTTATAGAAAGACCTATGGCTACACCTTC CAWGVQRYRKTYGYTF
- TRBJ1-2 - TRBV4-3 TGCGCCAGCAGCTTACTCACAGGACGTCGAAAGACCTATGGCTACACCTTC CASSLLTGRRKTYGYTF
- TRBJ2-1 many TRBV11-2 TGTGCCAGCAGCTTAGATAGACGGAGTGAGCAGTTCTTC CASSLDRRSEQFF
- TRBJ1-3 many TRBV3-1 TGTGCCAGCAGGCGAAGGGGGGGCTCTGGAAACACCATATATTTT CASRRRGGSGNTIYF
TRBD2 TRBJ2-5 many TRBV7-6 TGTGCCAGCAGCTTAGCGACTAGCGTGGGAGAGACCCAGTACTTC CASSLATSVGETQYF
TRBD1 TRBJ1-3 many TRBV18 TGTGCCAGCTCAAACCTGGCAGGTGTTGGACAGGCGCCGCCGAACTCTGGAAACACCATATATTTT CASSNLAGVGQAPPNSGNTIYF
- TRBJ1-2 many TRBV16 TGTGCCAGCAGCATCGATGGGGTCGTTAGAAAGACCTATGGCTACACCTTC CASSIDGVVRKTYGYTF
- TRBJ2-2 many TRBV5-1 TGCGCCAGCCAACTAACCAGGAACACCGGGGAGCTGTTTTTT CASQLTRNTGELFF
TRBD2 TRBJ2-5 - TRBV18 TGTGCCAGCTCCTCAGCTCTCGCGGGAGAGGAGACCCAGTACTTC CASSSALAGEETQYF
- TRBJ2-1 - TRBV6-5 TGTGCCAGCAGTTACTCGATAATCAGCAGCTACTACAATGAACAGCTCTTC CASSYSIISSYYNEQLF
TRBD2 TRBJ2-7 - TRBV7-9 TGTGCCAGCAGCTTAGATATAGCGGGAGGGTCCTCCTACGAGCAGTACTTC CASSLDIAGGSSYEQYF
- TRBJ1-1 many TRBV2 TGTGCCAGCAGTTATGACAGTGAAGCTTTCTTT CASSYDSEAFF
- TRBJ1-3 many TRBV9 TGTGCCAGCAGCGTAGAACAGGCTGGAAACACCATATATTTT CASSVEQAGNTIYF
TRBD2 TRBJ2-1 many TRBV27 TGTGCCAGCAGCCTGACTAGCAGCTCCTACAATGAGCAGTTCTTC CASSLTSSSYNEQFF
TRBD2 TRBJ2-7 many TRBV11-2 TGTGCCAGCAGCTTAGATCAGGCTAGCGGGACTGACTACGAGCAGTACTTC CASSLDQASGTDYEQYF
- TRBJ1-2 many TRBV5-6 TGTGCCAGCAGCTTTATCACCGTTTATGGCTACACCTTC CASSFITVYGYTF
- TRBJ1-2 many TRBV5-8 TGTGCCAGCAGCTGGAGGGCAGGGGAGGGCTACACCTTC CASSWRAGEGYTF
- TRBJ2-3 many TRBV21-1 TGTGCCAGCAGTATTCGATTAGCTACAGTCATGCAAGATACGCAGTATTTT CASSIRLATVMQDTQYF
- TRBJ2-3 - TRBV21-1 TGTGCCAGCAGAATTCCATTAGCTACAGTCATGCAAGATACGCAGTATTTT CASRIPLATVMQDTQYF